The present T cell receptor beta chain was sequenced within a study of shared clonotypes between healthy human individuals. In the CD4+ fraction, cells were divided into CD45RA+ naive and CD45RA-negative memory subsets. Several immunoSEQ plates received, in even portions, the genomic DNA of each subset. Sequenced by immunoSEQ multiplex PCR; TCRdb stores in-frame clones only, minus some. Here the sample spans over a million clones, approximately 78% being singletons. Sequencing was performed on memory CD4+ T cells from PBMCs. Stated subset: CD45RA-negative fraction. The receptor comes from a man younger than 35 in good health. Some clones in this sample may be carry-over from other donors' samples.

The CDR3 DNA is TGTGCCAGCAGCTTATCTATGTTTGGAGAGAACACTGAAGCTTTCTTT. Translation: CASSLSMFGENTEAFF. The V call is TRBV11-2, the J call TRBJ1-1; D is unresolved. This CDR3 region has 16 residues. V lost 2 bases and J 1 base, leaving 14 bases between the germline ends. Germline CDR1 and CDR2: SGHAT and FQNNGV.